This entry lists 8 T cell receptor beta chains sequenced from one sample in a study of blood T cells in healthy people across ages. Through a sample-barcoded 5' primer and a J-beta primer mix, a second PCR was run for roughly 6 to 11 cycles. TCRdb independently ran MiXCR on the 5' RACE reads; one entry per CDR3 protein. Here the sample spans roughly 680,000 distinct CDR3 sequences, 45% to 60% being singletons. The sequencing sample was made of blood. These receptor sequences come from an elderly woman in good health.

V is TRBV29-1 and J is TRBJ2-7; D might be TRBD1 (5 bases). CDR1 SQVTM and CDR2 ANQGSEA come from the germline V gene. The CDR3 totals 12 residues. The V end lost 6 bases, the J end lost 4 bases, and 13 bases lay between the germline ends. Written as DNA, the CDR3 is TGCAGCGTAGGGGTGATGGGATACGAGCAGTACTTC. Translation gives CSVGVMGYEQYF.

Ten or more counts support this clonotype. The V call is TRBV28, the J call TRBJ2-6, with 8 positions matching TRBD1. Germline V gene lookup returns CDR1 MDHEN and CDR2 SYDVKM. The CDR3 contains 19 residues. V was clipped by 2 bases and J by 0 bases; unmatched bases: 9. CDR3 sequence (DNA): TGTGCCAGCAGTTTACCTTTGGGACAGGAGTACTCTGGGGCCAACGTCCTGACTTTC. As protein: CASSLPLGQEYSGANVLTF. Together with reference TRBV28 and TRBJ2-6, the CDR3 gives the full variable domain: DVKVTQSSRYLVKRTGEKVFLECVQDMDHENMFWYRQDPGLGLRLIYFSYDVKMKEKGDIPEGYSVSREKKERFSLILESASTNQTSMYLCASSLPLGQEYSGANVLTFGAGSRLTVL.

This clonotype was observed at least ten times. The chain has TRBV6-6 and TRBJ1-1, with D perhaps TRBD1 (5 bases). This CDR3 region has 15 residues. Germline V gene lookup returns CDR1 MNHNY and CDR2 SVGAGI (reference sequence). The ends were cut back, 4 bases at V and 0 bases at J, with 12 bases in the middle. CDR3 in amino acids: CASSWGSNMNTEAFF. For the CDR3, the DNA is TGTGCCAGCAGTTGGGGGTCGAACATGAACACTGAAGCTTTCTTT.

The chain is built from TRBV10-3 and TRBJ2-1, with a tentative D call TRBD2 (5 bases). V dropped 8 bases and J dropped 7 bases, with 15 bases sitting between them. Germline V lookup: CDR1 ENHRY, CDR2 SYGVKD. The length of the CDR3 is 13 residues. The CDR3 region has the DNA TGTGCCATCCCCGGGAAGGTGGGGAATGAGCAGTTCTTC. This gives the protein CAIPGKVGNEQFF.

This clonotype was counted many times. This chain uses TRBV3-1 with TRBJ2-3; 7 bases agree with TRBD2. Germline CDR1 and CDR2: LGHDT and YNNKEL (reference sequence). With V trimmed by 4 bases and J by 5 bases, 6 bases remained unmatched. The CDR3 loop spans 14 amino acids. Written as DNA, the CDR3 is TGTGCCAGCAGCCGTAGCGGGTCAGGAGATACGCAGTATTTT. Its protein is CASSRSGSGDTQYF.

The J gene is TRBJ2-3, the V gene TRBV7-2; 10 bases are a match to TRBD2. The CDR3 length is 18 residues. Germline-derived CDR1 and CDR2 are SGHTA and FQGNSA. V lost 5 bases and J lost 2; bases outside the gene matches: 13. Here the CDR3 reads CASSPGGRLAGNTDTQYF. The CDR3 DNA follows: TGTGCCAGCAGCCCTGGTGGTCGACTAGCGGGCAACACAGATACGCAGTATTTT.

In its sample, this clonotype was seen once. The chain joins TRBV3-1 to TRBJ2-1; D ambiguous. The V and J ends lost 4 bases and 11 bases respectively, with 12 bases between them. The CDR3 is 12 residues long. Germline CDR1 reads LGHDT; CDR2 reads YNNKEL (reference sequence). CDR3 coding DNA: TGTGCCAGCAGCCCTCTAATAGGGAAGCAGTTCTTC. It translates to CASSPLIGKQFF.

Concerning this clonotype itself: This may arise from a read error, as a much more abundant clone is one base away. The gene calls are TRBV12-3 or TRBV12-4 and TRBJ2-5; the D gene is possibly TRBD2 (5 bases). Trimming removed 5 bases from V and 5 bases from J, with 12 bases in between. The CDR3 consists of 13 residues. CDR3 nucleotides: TGTGCCAGCAGTGATATAGCGATTGAGACCCAGTACTTC. Amino acids: CASSDIAIETQYF.